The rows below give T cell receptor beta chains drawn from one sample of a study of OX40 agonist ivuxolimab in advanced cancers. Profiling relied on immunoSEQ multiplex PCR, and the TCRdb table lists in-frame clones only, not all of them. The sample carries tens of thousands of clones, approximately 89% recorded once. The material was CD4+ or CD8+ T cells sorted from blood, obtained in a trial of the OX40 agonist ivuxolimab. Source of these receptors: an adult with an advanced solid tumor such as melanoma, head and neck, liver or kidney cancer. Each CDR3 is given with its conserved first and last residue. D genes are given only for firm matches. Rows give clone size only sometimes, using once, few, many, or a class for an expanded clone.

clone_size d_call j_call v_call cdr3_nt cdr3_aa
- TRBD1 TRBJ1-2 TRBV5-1 TGCGCCAGCAGCTTGCCTACCACAGGGGAGGGGAATGGCTACACCTTC CASSLPTTGEGNGYTF
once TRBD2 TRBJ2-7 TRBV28 TGTGCCAGCAGTTTAAGTCTAGCGGGGAACTACGAGCAGTACTTC CASSLSLAGNYEQYF
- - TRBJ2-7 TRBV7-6 TGTGCCAGCAGCTTCTTGACGGGCACCCACTACGAGCAGTACTTC CASSFLTGTHYEQYF
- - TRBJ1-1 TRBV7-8 TGTGCCAGCAGCTTAAGTAGCACTGAAGCTTTCTTT CASSLSSTEAFF
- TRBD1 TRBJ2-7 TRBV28 TGTGCCAGCAGTTCCGACAGGGGCTACGAGCAGTACTTC CASSSDRGYEQYF
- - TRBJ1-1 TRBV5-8 TGTGCCAGCAGCTTGGGAGAATTGAGGGGACCTTTCTTT CASSLGELRGPFF
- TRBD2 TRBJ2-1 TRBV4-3 TGCGCCAGCAGCCAAGATCGATCGACTAGCGGTTACAATGAGCAGTTCTTC CASSQDRSTSGYNEQFF
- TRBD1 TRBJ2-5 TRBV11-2 TGTGCCAGCCTCGGGACAGAAGAGACCCAGTACTTC CASLGTEETQYF
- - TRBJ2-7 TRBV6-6 TGTGCCAGCAGAAGCGACAAATACGAGCAGTACTTC CASRSDKYEQYF
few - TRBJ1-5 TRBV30 TGTGCCTGGAGTGTAGGGCTAGATCAGCCCCAGCATTTT CAWSVGLDQPQHF
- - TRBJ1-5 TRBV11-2 TGTGCCAGCAGCTTTCAGAATCAGCCCCAGCATTTT CASSFQNQPQHF
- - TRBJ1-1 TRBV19 TGTGCCAGTAGTCATCGGTGGAACACTGAAGCTTTCTTT CASSHRWNTEAFF
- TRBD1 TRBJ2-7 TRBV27 TGTGCCAGCAGTTTGGGGACAGGGGCCTACGAGCAGTACTTC CASSLGTGAYEQYF
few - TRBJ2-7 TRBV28 TGTGCCAGCAGATCCACAGGAGAGGGCCACGAGCAGTACTTC CASRSTGEGHEQYF
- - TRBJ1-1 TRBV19 TGTGCCAGTAGTATAGATCTAGGGGGTACTGAAGCTTTCTTT CASSIDLGGTEAFF
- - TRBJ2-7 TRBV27 TGTGCCAGCAGTTTCTCGGGAGCGGAATACGAGCAGTACTTC CASSFSGAEYEQYF
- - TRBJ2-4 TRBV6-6 TGTGCCAGCAGTTACCTAGACAGGGCGGGGGGCATTCAGTACTTC CASSYLDRAGGIQYF
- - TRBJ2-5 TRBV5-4 TGTGCCAGCAGCCAAACGGGCCTCACTCAAGAGACCCAGTACTTC CASSQTGLTQETQYF
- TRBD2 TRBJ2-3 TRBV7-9 TGTGCCAGCAGGCCCCTAGCGGGAGGATTAGGGGATACGCAGTATTTT CASRPLAGGLGDTQYF
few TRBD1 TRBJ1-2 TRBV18 TGTGCCAGCTCACCACCCGGGACAGGCCCCCTCGGCTACACCTTC CASSPPGTGPLGYTF
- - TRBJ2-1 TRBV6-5 TGTGCCAGCAGTTACGGAGGGAAGAACAATGAGCAGTTCTTC CASSYGGKNNEQFF
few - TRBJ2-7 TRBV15 TGTGCCACCAGCAGAGGTAGCGCGGAGTACGAGCAGTACTTC CATSRGSAEYEQYF
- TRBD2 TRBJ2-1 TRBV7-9 TGTGCCAGCAGCTTAGTAGTCGCGGGAGGAAGGAATGAGCAGTTCTTC CASSLVVAGGRNEQFF
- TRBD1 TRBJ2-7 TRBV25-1 TGTGCCAGCAGTGAATCGACAGGGTACGACGAGCAGTACTTC CASSESTGYDEQYF
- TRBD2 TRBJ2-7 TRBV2 TGTGCCAGCAGTGAAAGGCTAGCGGGAGGGCCCCGCGAGCAGTACTTC CASSERLAGGPREQYF
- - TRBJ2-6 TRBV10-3 TGTGCCATCAGCGGAGACTCTACTGGGGCCAACGTCCTGACTTTC CAISGDSTGANVLTF
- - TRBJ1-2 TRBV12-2 TGTGCAAGTCGCTTAGTAGGGTTTGAATATGGGACAGGGTGCGAGTATGGCTACACCTTC CASRLVGFEYGTGCEYGYTF
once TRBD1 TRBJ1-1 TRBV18 TGTGCCAGCTCATCGACAGGGGGTTTCACTGAAGCTTTCTTT CASSSTGGFTEAFF
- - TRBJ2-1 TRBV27 TGTGCCAGCAGCCCGACCTCTTGGGGGTCCTCCTACAATGAGCAGTTCTTC CASSPTSWGSSYNEQFF